This is a list of T cell receptor beta chains from one sample in a study of blood T cell repertoires in COVID-19. TCRdb's copy holds only in-frame clones and misses some; the assay was immunoSEQ multiplex PCR. Of approximately 61,000 clones listed, about 77% are singletons. Sequencing was carried out using peripheral blood. All receptors come from a human donor in a cohort sampled during active COVID-19. The CDR3 runs from the conserved cysteine through the conserved F or W. D genes are given only for firm matches. Some rows mark clone size as missing; the rest say once, few, many or name a class of expanded clone.

TRBV7-8	TRBJ2-7	TRBD1	-	TGTGCCAGCAGCCCCCCCGGGGTCGGGGACAGGGCAACCTACGAGCAGTACTTC	CASSPPGVGDRATYEQYF
TRBV14	TRBJ1-1	-	once	TGTGCCAGCAGCCTCGGGAGGGCACGGACTGAAGCTTTCTTT	CASSLGRARTEAFF
TRBV6-5	TRBJ1-4	-	-	TGTGCCAGCAGTTACTCGAGTCTTGCAACTAATGAAAAACTGTTTTTT	CASSYSSLATNEKLFF
TRBV4-1	TRBJ1-1	-	-	TGCGCCAGCAGCCAAGAACCGGGGAACACTGAAGCTTTCTTT	CASSQEPGNTEAFF
TRBV19	TRBJ2-2	-	-	TGTGCCAGTAGCGGACAGAGAACCGGGGAGCTGTTTTTT	CASSGQRTGELFF
TRBV19	TRBJ2-1	-	-	TGTGCCAGTAGTACTACCATATACAATGAGCAGTTCTTC	CASSTTIYNEQFF
TRBV7-2	TRBJ2-7	TRBD1	-	TGTGCCAGCAGCTTAGGGTGGACAGGGGACCACGAGCAGTACTTC	CASSLGWTGDHEQYF
TRBV5-6	TRBJ1-2	TRBD1	-	TGTGCCAGCAGCTTGACCCCCCGACAGGGGAAAGAATATGGCTACACCTTC	CASSLTPRQGKEYGYTF
TRBV27	TRBJ2-2	-	-	TGTGCCAGCAGCGCAGGGGGGACCGGGGAGCTGTTTTTT	CASSAGGTGELFF
TRBV7-2	TRBJ2-5	TRBD2	few	TGTGCCAGCAGCTTAGCGGGGACTAGCATCCAAGAGACCCAGTACTTC	CASSLAGTSIQETQYF
TRBV5-6	TRBJ2-1	-	-	TGTGCCAGCAGCCGGGAACAAACAAAAAATTATGAGCAGTTCTTC	CASSREQTKNYEQFF
TRBV4-3	TRBJ2-3	-	-	TGCGCCAGCAGCCAAGATAATACGGCTTCGGGGGATACGCAGTATTTT	CASSQDNTASGDTQYF
TRBV27	TRBJ2-2	TRBD2	-	TGTGCCAGCAGGCTAGCGGGAGGGAACACCGGGGAGCTGTTTTTT	CASRLAGGNTGELFF
TRBV3-1/TRBV3-2	TRBJ2-1	TRBD2	-	TGTGCCAGCAGCCCCGGACTAGCGGGAAACGTGGGTGAGCAGTTCTTC	CASSPGLAGNVGEQFF
TRBV18	TRBJ1-1	-	-	TGTGCCAGCTCACCACAGGGGGTGAACACTGAAGCTTTCTTT	CASSPQGVNTEAFF
TRBV12-3/TRBV12-4	TRBJ2-7	-	-	TGTGCCAGCAGTTTAGGTCCCGGTTACGAGCAGTACTTC	CASSLGPGYEQYF
TRBV4-3	TRBJ1-2	TRBD1	-	TGCGCCAGCAGCCCGGACAGGGTTAATGGCTACACCTTC	CASSPDRVNGYTF